These T cell receptor beta chains were read from a single sample in a study of radiation and T cells in renal cell carcinoma. The protocol was immunoSEQ multiplex PCR, while the TCRdb copy is restricted to in-frame clones and leaves out a portion. The sample consists of about 78,000 clones, nearly 90% of them appearing once. The sample consisted of blood, taken from a patient whose treatment included radiotherapy and nephrectomy. These receptors were collected from a woman aged 70-85 years with renal cell carcinoma. Each CDR3 is given with its conserved first and last residue. Each record gives: V gene, J gene, D gene, CDR3 protein, CDR3 DNA. A D gene is named only where the DNA matches it firmly.

>TRBV7-6|TRBJ2-4|TRBD1
CASSSSRGQVNIQYF
TGTGCCAGCAGCTCTAGTAGGGGGCAGGTAAACATTCAGTACTTC
>TRBV28|TRBJ1-5|TRBD1
CASSLGGGTQPQHF
TGTGCCAGCAGTTTAGGAGGGGGCACCCAGCCCCAGCATTTT
>TRBV5-6|TRBJ2-1|NA
CASSSRLNNEQFF
TGTGCCAGCAGCTCCAGACTCAACAATGAGCAGTTCTTC
>TRBV5-4|TRBJ2-1|NA
CASSLSTVYNEQFF
TGTGCCAGCAGCTTGTCTACGGTCTACAATGAGCAGTTCTTC
>TRBV19|TRBJ2-7|TRBD1
CASSIGQGGNEQYF
TGTGCCAGTAGTATCGGACAGGGAGGCAACGAGCAGTACTTC
>TRBV7-8|TRBJ1-2|TRBD1
CASSLSGTGSGYTF
TGTGCCAGCAGCTTATCGGGGACAGGGAGTGGCTACACCTTC
>TRBV27|TRBJ2-7|TRBD2
CASSLSGAGTYEQYF
TGTGCCAGCAGTTTATCGGGAGCGGGAACCTACGAGCAGTACTTC
>TRBV7-2|TRBJ2-5|TRBD1
CASSLDRGRETQYF
TGTGCCAGCAGCCTGGACAGGGGGCGGGAGACCCAGTACTTC
>TRBV9|TRBJ1-6|NA
CASSVAGDHNSPLHF
TGTGCCAGCAGCGTAGCAGGGGACCATAATTCACCCCTCCACTTT
>TRBV2|TRBJ1-1|NA
CASSTTVLNTEAFF
TGTGCCAGCAGTACTACAGTACTGAACACTGAAGCTTTCTTT
>TRBV27|TRBJ2-7|TRBD1
CASRPTGGFLEQYF
TGTGCCAGCAGGCCGACAGGGGGCTTTCTCGAGCAGTACTTC
>TRBV10-2|TRBJ1-5|TRBD1
CASSGDRGGNQPQHF
TGCGCCAGCAGTGGGGACAGGGGAGGCAATCAGCCCCAGCATTTT
>TRBV29-1|TRBJ2-6|NA
CSVVLANSSGANVLTF
TGCAGCGTTGTACTAGCTAATTCCTCTGGGGCCAACGTCCTGACTTTC
>TRBV10-3|TRBJ1-2|NA
CAISEWGDYGYTF
TGTGCCATCAGTGAGTGGGGGGACTATGGCTACACCTTC
>TRBV7-8|TRBJ2-1|NA
CASSYLGGRRIF
TGTGCCAGCAGCTACTTGGGGGGCCGCAGGATCTTC
>TRBV9|TRBJ2-7|NA
CASSVGQALGHERYF
TGTGCCAGCAGCGTAGGACAGGCCCTCGGCCACGAGCGGTACTTC